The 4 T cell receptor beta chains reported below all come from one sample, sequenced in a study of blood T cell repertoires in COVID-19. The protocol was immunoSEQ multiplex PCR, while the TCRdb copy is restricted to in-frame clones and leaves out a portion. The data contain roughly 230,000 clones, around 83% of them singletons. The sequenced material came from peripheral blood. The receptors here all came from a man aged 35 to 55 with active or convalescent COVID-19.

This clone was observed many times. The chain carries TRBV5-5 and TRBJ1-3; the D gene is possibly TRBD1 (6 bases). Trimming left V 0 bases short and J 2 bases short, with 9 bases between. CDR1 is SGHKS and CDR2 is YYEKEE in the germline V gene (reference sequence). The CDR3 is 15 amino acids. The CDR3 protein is CASSLDRDAGNTIYF. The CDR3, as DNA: TGTGCCAGCAGCTTGGACAGGGACGCTGGAAACACCATATATTTT.

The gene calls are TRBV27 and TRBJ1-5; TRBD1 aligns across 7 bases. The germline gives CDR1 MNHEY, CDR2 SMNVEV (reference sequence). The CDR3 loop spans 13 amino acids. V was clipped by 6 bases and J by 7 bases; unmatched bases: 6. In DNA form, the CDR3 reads TGTGCCAGCAGCACAGGGGTGAGGCAGCCCCAGCATTTT. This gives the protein CASSTGVRQPQHF.

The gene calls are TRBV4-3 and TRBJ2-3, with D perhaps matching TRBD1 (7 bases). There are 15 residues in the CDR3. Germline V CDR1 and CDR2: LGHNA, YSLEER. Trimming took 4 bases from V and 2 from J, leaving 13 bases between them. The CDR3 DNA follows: TGCGCCAGCAGCCCAGGGGGGCAGTTCACAGATACGCAGTATTTT. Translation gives CASSPGGQFTDTQYF.

CDR3 DNA: TGTGCCACCAGTGACTCTGCCCGAACGGGTAATGAAAAACTGTTTTTT. It is translated as CATSDSARTGNEKLFF. The V and J genes are TRBV24-1 and TRBJ1-4; D gene ambiguous. V was clipped by 4 bases and J by 4 bases, with 15 bases between them. This CDR3 region has 16 residues. Germline V gene lookup returns CDR1 KGHDR and CDR2 SFDVKD.